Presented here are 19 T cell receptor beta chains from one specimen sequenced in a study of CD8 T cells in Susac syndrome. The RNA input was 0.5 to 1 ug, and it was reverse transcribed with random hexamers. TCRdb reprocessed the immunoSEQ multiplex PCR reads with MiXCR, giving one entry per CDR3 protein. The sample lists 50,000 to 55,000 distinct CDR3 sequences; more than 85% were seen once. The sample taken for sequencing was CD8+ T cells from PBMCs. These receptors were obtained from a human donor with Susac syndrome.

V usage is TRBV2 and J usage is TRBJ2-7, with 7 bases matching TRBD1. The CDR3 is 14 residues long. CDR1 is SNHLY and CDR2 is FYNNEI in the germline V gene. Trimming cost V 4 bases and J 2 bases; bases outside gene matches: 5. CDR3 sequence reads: CASSGDSDTYEQYF. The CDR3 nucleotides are TGTGCCAGCAGTGGGGACAGCGATACCTACGAGCAGTACTTC.

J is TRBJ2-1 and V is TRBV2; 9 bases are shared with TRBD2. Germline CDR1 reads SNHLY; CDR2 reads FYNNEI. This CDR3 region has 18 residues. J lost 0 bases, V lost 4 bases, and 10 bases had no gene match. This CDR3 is CASSGSRNSGSSYNEQFF. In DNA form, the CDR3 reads TGTGCCAGCAGTGGGAGCCGGAATAGCGGGAGCTCCTACAATGAGCAGTTCTTC.

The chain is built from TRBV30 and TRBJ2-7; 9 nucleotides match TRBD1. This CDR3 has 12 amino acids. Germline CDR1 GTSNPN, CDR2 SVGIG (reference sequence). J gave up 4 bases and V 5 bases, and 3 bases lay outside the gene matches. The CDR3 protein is CAWDGTGYEQYF. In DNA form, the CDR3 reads TGTGCCTGGGACGGGACAGGGTACGAGCAGTACTTC.

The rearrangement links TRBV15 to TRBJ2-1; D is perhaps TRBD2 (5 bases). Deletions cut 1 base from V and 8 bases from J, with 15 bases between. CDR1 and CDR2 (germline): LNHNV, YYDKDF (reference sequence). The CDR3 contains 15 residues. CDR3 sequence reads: CATSRAGEFGDEQFF. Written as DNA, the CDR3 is TGTGCCACCAGCAGAGCCGGGGAGTTCGGCGATGAGCAGTTCTTC.

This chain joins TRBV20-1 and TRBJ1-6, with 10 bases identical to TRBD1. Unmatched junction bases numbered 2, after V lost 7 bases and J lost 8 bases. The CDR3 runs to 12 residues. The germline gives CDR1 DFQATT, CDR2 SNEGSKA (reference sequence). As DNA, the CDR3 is TGCAGTGGAGGGACAGGGGATTCACCCCTCCACTTT. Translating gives CSGGTGDSPLHF.

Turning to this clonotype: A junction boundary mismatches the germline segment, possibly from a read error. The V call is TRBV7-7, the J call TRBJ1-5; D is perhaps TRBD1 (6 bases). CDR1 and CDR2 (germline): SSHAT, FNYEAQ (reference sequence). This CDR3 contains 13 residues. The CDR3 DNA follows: TGTGCTAGCAGCTTATGTCAGGGGCAGCCCCAGCATTTT. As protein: CASSLCQGQPQHF.

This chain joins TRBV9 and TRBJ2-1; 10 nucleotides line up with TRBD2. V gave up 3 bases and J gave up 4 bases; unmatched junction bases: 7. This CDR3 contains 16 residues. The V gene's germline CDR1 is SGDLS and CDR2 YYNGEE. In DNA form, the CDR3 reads TGTGCCAGCAGCGACACTCAGCGGGGGGGATACAATGAGCAGTTCTTC. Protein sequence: CASSDTQRGGYNEQFF.

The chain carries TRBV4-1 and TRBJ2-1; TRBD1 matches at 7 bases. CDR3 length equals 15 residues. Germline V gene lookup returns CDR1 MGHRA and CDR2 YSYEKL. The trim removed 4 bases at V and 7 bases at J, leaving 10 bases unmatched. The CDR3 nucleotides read TGCGCCAGCAGCCCCCGTGTTCTCAGGGGGAATGAGCAGTTCTTC. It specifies CASSPRVLRGNEQFF.

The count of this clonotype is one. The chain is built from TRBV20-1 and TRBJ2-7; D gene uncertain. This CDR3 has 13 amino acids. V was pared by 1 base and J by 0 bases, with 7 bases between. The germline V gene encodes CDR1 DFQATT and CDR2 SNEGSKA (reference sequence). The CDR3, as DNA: TGCAGTGCTAGAGTGACTGACTCCTACGAGCAGTACTTC. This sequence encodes CSARVTDSYEQYF.

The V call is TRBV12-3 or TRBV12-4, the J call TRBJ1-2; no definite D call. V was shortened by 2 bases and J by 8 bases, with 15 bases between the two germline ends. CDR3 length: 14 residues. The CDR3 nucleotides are TGTGCCAGCAGTTTACGTAGGGTTTCGGGGGGCTACACCTTC. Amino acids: CASSLRRVSGGYTF.

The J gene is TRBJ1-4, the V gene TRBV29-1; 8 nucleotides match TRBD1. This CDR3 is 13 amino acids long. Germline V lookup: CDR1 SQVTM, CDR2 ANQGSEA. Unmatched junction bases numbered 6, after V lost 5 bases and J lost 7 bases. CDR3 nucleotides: TGCAGCGTTAGTGGAACAGGGGGTGAAAAACTGTTTTTT. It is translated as CSVSGTGGEKLFF.

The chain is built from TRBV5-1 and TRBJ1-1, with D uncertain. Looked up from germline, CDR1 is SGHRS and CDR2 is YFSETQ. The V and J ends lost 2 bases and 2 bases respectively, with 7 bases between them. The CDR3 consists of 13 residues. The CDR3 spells CASSFRENTEAFF. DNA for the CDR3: TGCGCCAGCAGCTTCCGAGAAAACACTGAAGCTTTCTTT.

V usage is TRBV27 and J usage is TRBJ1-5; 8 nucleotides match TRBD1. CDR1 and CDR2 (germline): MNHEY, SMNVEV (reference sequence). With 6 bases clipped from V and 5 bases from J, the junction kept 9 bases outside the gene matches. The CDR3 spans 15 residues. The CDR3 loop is CASRPRTGWDQPQHF. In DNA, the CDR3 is TGTGCCAGCAGACCCCGGACAGGGTGGGATCAGCCCCAGCATTTT.

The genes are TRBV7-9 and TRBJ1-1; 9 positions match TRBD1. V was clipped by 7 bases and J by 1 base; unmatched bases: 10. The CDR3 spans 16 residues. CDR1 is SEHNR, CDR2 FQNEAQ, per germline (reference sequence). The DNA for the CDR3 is TGTGCCAGCACCCTGACAGGGGGACAGAGGAACACTGAAGCTTTCTTT. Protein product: CASTLTGGQRNTEAFF.

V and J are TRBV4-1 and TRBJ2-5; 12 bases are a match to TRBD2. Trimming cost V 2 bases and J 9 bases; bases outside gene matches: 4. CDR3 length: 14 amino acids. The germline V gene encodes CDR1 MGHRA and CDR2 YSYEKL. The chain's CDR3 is CASSQLAGGPPQYF. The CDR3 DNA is TGCGCCAGCAGCCAACTAGCGGGGGGGCCGCCCCAGTACTTC.

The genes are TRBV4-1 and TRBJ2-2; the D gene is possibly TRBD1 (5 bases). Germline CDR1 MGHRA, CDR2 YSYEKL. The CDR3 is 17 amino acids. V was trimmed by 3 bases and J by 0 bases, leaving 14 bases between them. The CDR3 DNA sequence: TGCGCCAGCAGCCAGGCACCTTCAGGGCCGAACACCGGGGAGCTGTTTTTT. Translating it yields CASSQAPSGPNTGELFF.

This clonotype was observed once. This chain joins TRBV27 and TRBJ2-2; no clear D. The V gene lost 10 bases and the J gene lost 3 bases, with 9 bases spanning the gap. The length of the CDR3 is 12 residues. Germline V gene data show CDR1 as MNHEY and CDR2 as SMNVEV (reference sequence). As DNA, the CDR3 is TGTGCCACCCTAAGGGACACCGGGGAGCTGTTTTTT. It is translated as CATLRDTGELFF.

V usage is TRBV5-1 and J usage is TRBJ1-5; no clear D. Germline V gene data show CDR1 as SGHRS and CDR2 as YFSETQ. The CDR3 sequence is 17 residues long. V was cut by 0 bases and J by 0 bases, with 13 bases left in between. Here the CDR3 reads CASSLVSPHDSNQPQHF. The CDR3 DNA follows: TGCGCCAGCAGCTTGGTATCCCCGCACGATAGCAATCAGCCCCAGCATTTT.

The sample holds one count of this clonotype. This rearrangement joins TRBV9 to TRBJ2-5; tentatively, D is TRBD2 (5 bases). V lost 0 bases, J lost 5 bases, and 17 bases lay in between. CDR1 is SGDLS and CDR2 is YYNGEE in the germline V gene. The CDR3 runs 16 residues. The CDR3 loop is CASSVDPTSIWETQYF. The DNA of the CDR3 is TGTGCCAGCAGCGTAGATCCAACTAGTATTTGGGAGACCCAGTACTTC.